This is a list of T cell receptor beta chains from one sample in a study of cytomegalovirus exposure and HLA in healthy donors. The data were produced by immunoSEQ multiplex PCR, yet TCRdb's version contains in-frame clones alone and is incomplete. The data contain 90,000 to 120,000 clones, around 73% of them seen just once; the ten biggest clones take up 7.8%. Sequenced input: PBMCs. These receptors all stem from a man aged 25-40 years in good health and CMV-seronegative. The CDR3 runs from the conserved cysteine through the conserved F or W. Each record gives: J gene, D gene, V gene, clone size, CDR3 DNA, CDR3 protein. D genes are given only for firm matches. Only part of the rows carry a size: once, few, many, or a class if the clone is expanded.

j_call: TRBJ2-2; d_call: TRBD2; v_call: TRBV6-1; clone_size: NA; cdr3_nt: TGTGCCAGCAGTGAATATAGGACTAGTGGAGCCGGGGAGCTGTTTTTT; cdr3_aa: CASSEYRTSGAGELFF
j_call: TRBJ2-7; d_call: TRBD1; v_call: TRBV5-4; clone_size: NA; cdr3_nt: TGTGCCAGCAGCTTAGGTCAGGGGGTCGCCTACGAGCAGTACTTC; cdr3_aa: CASSLGQGVAYEQYF
j_call: TRBJ2-7; d_call: NA; v_call: TRBV5-1; clone_size: once; cdr3_nt: TGCGCCAGCACCCTGGGGGACACTGAGGCCTACGAGCAGTACTTC; cdr3_aa: CASTLGDTEAYEQYF
j_call: TRBJ1-5; d_call: TRBD1; v_call: TRBV28; clone_size: once; cdr3_nt: TGTGCCAGCAGCTATGCCGGACAGGGCTTCAATCAGCCCCAGCATTTT; cdr3_aa: CASSYAGQGFNQPQHF
j_call: TRBJ1-6; d_call: NA; v_call: TRBV2; clone_size: once; cdr3_nt: TGTGCCAGCAGTGAAATCAGGGCGGACTCACCCCTCCACTTT; cdr3_aa: CASSEIRADSPLHF
j_call: TRBJ1-1; d_call: TRBD1; v_call: TRBV19; clone_size: few; cdr3_nt: TGTGCCAGTAGTACGGGACAGGGAGTGTACACTGAAGCTTTCTTT; cdr3_aa: CASSTGQGVYTEAFF
j_call: TRBJ2-3; d_call: TRBD2; v_call: TRBV7-3; clone_size: few; cdr3_nt: TGTGCCAGCAGCTTAAGGGCGGGAGCAGCAGATACGCAGTATTTT; cdr3_aa: CASSLRAGAADTQYF
j_call: TRBJ2-7; d_call: NA; v_call: TRBV4-2; clone_size: NA; cdr3_nt: TGTGCCAGCAGCCACCAAGAAGAGAGAACCTACGAGCAGTACTTC; cdr3_aa: CASSHQEERTYEQYF
j_call: TRBJ1-2; d_call: TRBD1; v_call: TRBV2; clone_size: once; cdr3_nt: TGTGCCAGCAGTCGACAGGGGGACTATGGCTACACCTTC; cdr3_aa: CASSRQGDYGYTF
j_call: TRBJ1-5; d_call: NA; v_call: TRBV27; clone_size: NA; cdr3_nt: TGTGCCAGCAGACACAGGGCTGGGGCAAATCAGCCCCAGCATTTT; cdr3_aa: CASRHRAGANQPQHF
j_call: TRBJ2-1; d_call: NA; v_call: TRBV9; clone_size: few; cdr3_nt: TGTGCCAGCGGGTCGACTAGGGCCTCCTACAATGAGCAGTTCTTC; cdr3_aa: CASGSTRASYNEQFF
j_call: TRBJ2-3; d_call: NA; v_call: TRBV6-5; clone_size: NA; cdr3_nt: TGTGCCAGCAGCCGACTTGACTGGAGCACAGATACGCAGTATTTT; cdr3_aa: CASSRLDWSTDTQYF
j_call: TRBJ2-7; d_call: TRBD1; v_call: TRBV2; clone_size: NA; cdr3_nt: TGTGCCAGCAGGACAGGGGGCGAGCAGTACTTC; cdr3_aa: CASRTGGEQYF
j_call: TRBJ2-1; d_call: NA; v_call: TRBV28; clone_size: NA; cdr3_nt: TGTGCCAGCAGTCCCCTAGACCTCAATGAGCAGTTCTTC; cdr3_aa: CASSPLDLNEQFF
j_call: TRBJ2-4; d_call: TRBD1; v_call: TRBV19; clone_size: few; cdr3_nt: TGTGCCAGTAGTATATCCGACAGGGGGCGCGTCAAAAACATTCAGTACTTC; cdr3_aa: CASSISDRGRVKNIQYF
j_call: TRBJ2-3; d_call: TRBD2; v_call: TRBV28; clone_size: NA; cdr3_nt: TGTGCCAGCAGTGTAGGGCCTAAAGCGGGAGCCACAGATACGCAGTATTTT; cdr3_aa: CASSVGPKAGATDTQYF
j_call: TRBJ2-7; d_call: TRBD2; v_call: TRBV28; clone_size: few; cdr3_nt: TGTGCCAGCAGTTCACCAACTAGCGGGATCCCCTACGAGCAGTACTTC; cdr3_aa: CASSSPTSGIPYEQYF